Described below is a single TCR beta chain sequence and its context. The read gets to within 3 residues of the CDR3 end, and the germline J gene fills in the rest. V was cut by 5 bases and J by 0 bases, with 11 bases left in between. CDR3 size: 14 residues. Germline V CDR1 and CDR2: PRHDT, FYEKMQ (reference sequence). This sample is part of a study of Tregs in tolerant kidney transplant recipients. Overall study: The nonmyeloablative bone marrow transplants came from related graft donors, with transient mixed chimerism.

CD4+CD25+CD127- Tregs, CD4+CD25- non-Tregs, CD4 and CD8 cells were sorted. Using immunoSEQ multiplex PCR, the repertoire was profiled, and TCRdb retains in-frame clones only, with some absent. Here the sample table reports 45,000 to 55,000 clones. This specimen was CD4+ T cells from blood, taken before the transplant. This chain links TRBV13 with TRBJ2-7; TRBD1 or TRBD2 may be the D gene (5 bases each). The TCR comes from a human donor who received a combined kidney and bone marrow transplant. The CDR3 bases that were read are TGTGCCAGCAGCCCAGGGAGCGTCTCCTACGAG. Its translation is CASSPGSVSYE. The whole CDR3 is CASSPGSVSYEQYF.